This T cell receptor (beta chain) comes out of a study of blood T cell repertoires in COVID-19. In the study overall: Specimens from acute and convalescent COVID-19 originated in the United States, Italy and Spain. PBMCs, B-cell-depleted T cells, or T cells were the source of the cDNA or gDNA that made up the material.

Authors' methods: Scientists estimated how many nucleated cells there were by amplifying reference gene primers. Clones were sequenced by immunoSEQ multiplex PCR, and TCRdb holds only the in-frame ones, with some missing. V, J and clone size derive from that table, while D and trimming were established from the DNA sequence. The sample contains a few hundred thousand clones, around 90% of which appear only once. The CDR3 extends over 16 amino acids. V was clipped by 0 bases and J by 0 bases, with 9 bases between them. Germline values: CDR1 MGHRA, CDR2 YSYEKL. Sample: peripheral blood. The receptor comes from a man aged 45-65 years with active or convalescent COVID-19. The chain couples TRBV4-1 to TRBJ1-3; D remains unclear. The CDR3 bases are TGCGCCAGCAGCCAAGATCACCAGTACTCTGGAAACACCATATATTTT. As protein: CASSQDHQYSGNTIYF.